This is a list of T cell receptor beta chains from one sample in a study of regulatory T cells in long-lasting Graves disease. One entry per CDR3 protein results from TCRdb running MiXCR on the multiplex PCR reads. The sample yields around 420,000 distinct CDR3 sequences, over 12% seen once. The data also belong to a second study, concerning T cells in Graves' hyperthyroidism and ophthalmopathy.

This sample comprised peripheral blood mononuclear cells (PBMCs), obtained at new diagnosis, from a patient treated with antithyroid drugs. The receptors were gathered from a middle-aged woman with Graves disease. CDR3s leave out the opening cysteine and the closing phenylalanine or tryptophan. The D gene is left open where the match is weak.

d_gene	j_gene	v_gene	CDR3aa
-	TRBJ1-5	TRBV4-3	ASSPKFFWRDSNQPQH
TRBD1	TRBJ2-3	TRBV12-5	ASGLDPGTESTDTQY
-	TRBJ1-1	TRBV18	ASSPAGSLGTEAF
-	TRBJ2-5	TRBV10-3	AISPARRGLAAQETQY
TRBD2	TRBJ2-3	TRBV9	ASSVEAGEGTDTQY
TRBD2	TRBJ2-1	TRBV2	ASRGLAGELGEQF
-	TRBJ2-2	TRBV5-1	ASSLTGNTGELF
-	TRBJ1-1	TRBV19	ASSLNRATEAF
TRBD1	TRBJ2-2	TRBV20-1	SARTGVTGELF
-	TRBJ1-1	TRBV5-6	ASSFQGTNTEAF
-	TRBJ1-1	TRBV12-3/TRBV12-4	ASRPDPANTEAF
TRBD1	TRBJ1-1	TRBV5-1	ASSTGGSPEAF
TRBD1	TRBJ2-2	TRBV12-3/TRBV12-4	ASRRQGARTGELF
TRBD1	TRBJ1-6	TRBV20-1	SARAQTGRNSPLH
-	TRBJ2-7	TRBV5-1	ASSLGGQNYEQY
-	TRBJ1-1	TRBV5-1	ASRQQGGGEAF
-	TRBJ1-2	TRBV20-1	SAIGGNYGYT
-	TRBJ2-1	TRBV5-4	ASSLVGLLNEQF
-	TRBJ2-3	TRBV19	ASSSQGSTDTQY
-	TRBJ2-7	TRBV27	ASSLRYIPGIYEQY
TRBD1	TRBJ2-7	TRBV12-3/TRBV12-4	ASSLRGTGLYEQY
TRBD2	TRBJ2-1	TRBV28	ASRTSRTSGFYNEQF
-	TRBJ2-3	TRBV13	ASSPRLETSTDTQY
-	TRBJ2-5	TRBV9	ASSPRGGGQETQY
-	TRBJ2-5	TRBV20-1	SARDPSVHNTQY
TRBD2	TRBJ2-7	TRBV5-1	ASSLVAGGHEQY
-	TRBJ2-7	TRBV19	VSSIGRSYEQY
-	TRBJ2-7	TRBV29-1	SVELGTVSYEQY
-	TRBJ1-1	TRBV30	AWSVQLNTEAF
-	TRBJ1-3	TRBV11-3	ASSLDTTGTGNTIY
-	TRBJ2-7	TRBV28	ASTGGATKNYEQY
TRBD1	TRBJ2-7	TRBV5-1	ASSLEPGQGSYEQY
-	TRBJ2-7	TRBV7-2	ASSPDRSYEQY
-	TRBJ2-5	TRBV6-1	ASSEQGIYQETQY
TRBD2	TRBJ2-4	TRBV5-1	ASSLSFLAGPLAKNIQY
-	TRBJ1-1	TRBV28	ASSGRVGERENTEAF
-	TRBJ1-1	TRBV27	ASTPIGRVSYAEAF
TRBD2	TRBJ2-7	TRBV6-1	ASSPTSDLSYEQY
-	TRBJ2-1	TRBV19	ASSIQSSYNEQF
TRBD2	TRBJ2-1	TRBV28	ASSGLAPYNEQF
TRBD2	TRBJ2-1	TRBV28	ASSFRASGLNEQF
-	TRBJ2-5	TRBV30	AWSLQETQY
-	TRBJ1-5	TRBV7-2	ASSLKVGVGNQPQH
-	TRBJ2-7	TRBV11-3	ASSLEAAGGQASYEQY
TRBD1	TRBJ1-5	TRBV27	ASRGLDRGNQPQH
-	TRBJ2-1	TRBV7-3	ASSLIGGTYNEQF
TRBD2	TRBJ2-5	TRBV7-2	ATQFSAGVQETQY
-	TRBJ1-5	TRBV29-1	SGGEFNQPQH